These 28 T cell receptor beta chains originate from one sample sequenced in a study of PD-L1 blockade in urothelial cancer. Time point described: pretreatment peripheral blood. TCRdb's copy holds only in-frame clones and misses some; the assay was immunoSEQ multiplex PCR. The table has about 88,000 clones, around 90% seen once. Sequences were derived from PBMCs, sampled around atezolizumab (anti-PD-L1) treatment. These receptors originate from a woman aged 80 or over with urothelial cancer.

This chain connects TRBV4-1 to TRBJ2-7; tentatively, D is TRBD1 (5 bases). Germline CDR1 is MGHRA and CDR2 is YSYEKL. V was pared by 2 bases and J by 7 bases, with 9 bases between. CDR3 size: 12 residues. The CDR3 loop is CASSQPQGEQYF. The CDR3 DNA follows: TGCGCCAGCAGCCAACCCCAGGGTGAGCAGTACTTC.

The chain uses TRBV6-1 and TRBJ1-5, with 8 nucleotides matching TRBD1. Trimming took 5 bases from V and 4 from J; bases not matched to a gene: 7. Germline loops: CDR1 MNHNS, CDR2 SASEGT. The CDR3 totals 15 residues. The CDR3 reads CASSPRTGMNQPQHF. The CDR3 coding sequence is TGTGCCAGCAGTCCTCGGACAGGGATGAATCAGCCCCAGCATTTT.

This chain connects TRBV9 to TRBJ2-1; 8 nucleotides match TRBD1. V was clipped by 3 bases and J by 10 bases; unmatched bases: 12. CDR1 SGDLS and CDR2 YYNGEE come from the germline V gene. This CDR3 is 15 amino acids long. The CDR3 region is CASSASTLRGPEQFF. CDR3 in DNA: TGTGCCAGCAGCGCCTCCACGCTCAGGGGGCCGGAGCAGTTCTTC. Combining the CDR3 with reference TRBV9 and TRBJ2-1 gives the whole variable domain DSGVTQTPKHLITATGQRVTLRCSPRSGDLSVYWYQQSLDQGLQFLIQYYNGEERAKGNILERFSAQQFPDLHSELNLSSLELGDSALYFCASSASTLRGPEQFFGPGTRLTVL.

The chain links TRBV5-3 to TRBJ1-5, with unresolved D. TRBV5-3 is an ORF, with its function uncertain. The CDR3 consists of 14 residues. V was clipped by 5 bases and J by 3 bases, with 12 bases between them. The CDR3 DNA is TGTGCCAGAAGTCTGACCAGGCCCAATCAGCCCCAGCATTTT. Translating gives CARSLTRPNQPQHF.

The DNA of the CDR3 is TGTGCCAGCAGCTTAGTTCCCAGGAATGAGCAGTTCTTC. Translation: CASSLVPRNEQFF. This chain connects TRBV7-7 to TRBJ2-1; no reliable D call. V lost 1 base to trimming and J lost 7 bases, with 8 bases between them. Germline assignment: CDR1 SSHAT and CDR2 FNYEAQ (reference sequence). This CDR3 has 13 residues.

This clone was seen just once. V and J are TRBV6-1 and TRBJ1-1; unclear D gene. In germline, CDR1 is MNHNS, CDR2 SASEGT. This CDR3 has 13 residues. The V end was cut by 3 bases, the J end by 3 bases, with 8 bases between. The CDR3 reads CASSERRDTEAFF. Here the CDR3 DNA reads TGTGCCAGCAGTGAGAGGAGGGACACTGAAGCTTTCTTT.

The rearrangement links TRBV5-1 to TRBJ1-5; a possible D gene is TRBD1 (5 bases). Germline V gives CDR1 SGHRS, CDR2 YFSETQ. The CDR3 is 15 residues long. V was trimmed by 1 base and J by 7 bases, leaving 15 bases between them. This chain's CDR3 is CASSLRAGPEQPQHF. The CDR3 DNA sequence: TGCGCCAGCAGCTTGCGGGCAGGGCCGGAGCAGCCCCAGCATTTT.

The chain links TRBV25-1 to TRBJ2-2, with D perhaps matching TRBD2 (5 bases). V was clipped by 4 bases and J by 6 bases, with 18 bases between them. Looked up from germline, CDR1 is MGHDK and CDR2 is SYGVNS. This CDR3 contains 16 residues. The CDR3 sequence: CASSVFGDYGSGELFF. DNA of the CDR3: TGTGCCAGCAGTGTCTTTGGAGACTACGGTTCCGGGGAGCTGTTTTTT.

This clone was detected only a few times. The chain employs TRBV28 and TRBJ1-5; D remains ambiguous. With 2 bases removed from V and 4 bases from J, the gap between germline ends came to 15 bases. This CDR3 has 16 residues. CDR1 and CDR2 from the germline V gene are MDHEN and SYDVKM. CDR3 nucleotide sequence: TGTGCCAGCAGTTTAATGGCACCCGGGAGGAATCAGCCCCAGCATTTT. This gives the protein CASSLMAPGRNQPQHF.

This rearrangement joins TRBV6-1 to TRBJ1-5, with D maybe TRBD1 (6 bases). The CDR3 spans 16 residues. The V gene's germline CDR1 is MNHNS and CDR2 SASEGT. V was clipped by 0 bases and J by 6 bases, with 15 bases between them. As DNA, the CDR3 is TGTGCCAGCAGTGAAGCGGCGGGGGCAGCTGGTCAGCCCCAGCATTTT. Its translation: CASSEAAGAAGQPQHF.

V and J are TRBV19 and TRBJ1-3; D not certain. Germline loops: CDR1 LNHDA, CDR2 SQIVND (reference sequence). This CDR3 has 15 residues. With 4 bases removed from V and 4 bases from J, the gap between germline ends came to 14 bases. The CDR3 DNA follows: TGTGCCAGTAGTACCCCACTATCACCCGGAAACACCATATATTTT. The encoded protein is CASSTPLSPGNTIYF. Combining the CDR3 with reference TRBV19 and TRBJ1-3 gives the whole variable domain DGGITQSPKYLFRKEGQNVTLSCEQNLNHDAMYWYRQDPGQGLRLIYYSQIVNDFQKGDIAEGYSVSREKKESFPLTVTSAQKNPTAFYLCASSTPLSPGNTIYFGEGSWLTVV.

The rearrangement joins TRBV4-1 to TRBJ2-1, with D possibly matching TRBD1 (6 bases). The germline V gene encodes CDR1 MGHRA and CDR2 YSYEKL. CDR3 length: 17 residues. V was trimmed by 0 bases and J by 3 bases, leaving 15 bases between them. The CDR3 loop reads CASSQDGTGLIYNEQFF. The DNA of the CDR3 is TGCGCCAGCAGCCAAGATGGAACAGGGCTAATCTACAATGAGCAGTTCTTC.

This rearrangement joins TRBV28 to TRBJ1-2; D is undetermined. The CDR3 contains 12 residues. The V end was cut by 6 bases, the J end by 4 bases, with 9 bases between. Germline lookup yields CDR1 MDHEN and CDR2 SYDVKM. The chain's CDR3 is CASSLGGYGYTF. In DNA, the CDR3 is TGTGCCAGCAGCCTTGGAGGCTATGGCTACACCTTC.

This clone came up once. The V gene is TRBV2, the J gene TRBJ1-2, with 9 nucleotides matching TRBD1. The J segment lost 4 bases and the V segment lost 2 bases, leaving 2 bases of the junction unmatched. Germline loops: CDR1 SNHLY, CDR2 FYNNEI. The CDR3 is 14 amino acids. CDR3 nucleotides: TGTGCCAGCAGTGAATTGACAGGGGGCTATGGCTACACCTTC. Translation gives CASSELTGGYGYTF.

V and J are TRBV11-2 and TRBJ2-7; a weak D match, TRBD1 (6 bases). The CDR3 consists of 14 residues. Trimming removed 1 base at V and 6 bases at J, with 13 bases between. From germline, CDR1 is SGHAT and CDR2 FQNNGV. CDR3 residues: CASSLVDQGFEQYF. CDR3 sequence (DNA): TGTGCCAGCAGCTTAGTCGATCAGGGGTTCGAGCAGTACTTC.

This chain joins TRBV5-1 and TRBJ2-5, with 8 bases matching TRBD2. Germline loops: CDR1 SGHRS, CDR2 YFSETQ. The V gene end was trimmed by 0 bases and the J gene end by 7 bases; junction bases not matched to a gene: 8. The CDR3 sequence is 15 residues long. This CDR3 reads CASSLGSGVPGTQYF. In DNA, the CDR3 is TGCGCCAGCAGCTTGGGTAGCGGGGTACCGGGGACCCAGTACTTC.

This sequence joins TRBV7-2 and TRBJ1-1; D is possibly TRBD1 (5 bases). The V end lost 6 bases, the J end lost 0 bases, and 11 bases lay between the germline ends. CDR3 length: 14 amino acids. Germline CDR1 reads SGHTA; CDR2 reads FQGNSA. The CDR3 sequence: CASRSRGLNTEAFF. The CDR3 coding sequence is TGTGCCAGCAGATCAAGGGGCTTGAACACTGAAGCTTTCTTT.

This clone was found a few times. The chain recombines TRBV5-8 with TRBJ2-7; D is ambiguous. Trimming took 6 bases from V and 1 from J, leaving 17 bases between them. The V gene's germline CDR1 is SGHTS and CDR2 YDEGEE. The CDR3 loop spans 15 amino acids. The CDR3 bases are TGTGCCAGCACCCCCCGCTACGCGAAGTCCTACGAGCAGTACTTC. Amino acid sequence: CASTPRYAKSYEQYF. The whole variable domain, remainder taken from reference TRBV5-8 and TRBJ2-7, is EAGVTQSPTHLIKTRGQQATLRCSPISGHTSVYWYQQALGLGLQFLLWYDEGEERNRGNFPPRFSGRQFPNYSSELNVNALELEDSALYLCASTPRYAKSYEQYFGPGTRLTVT.

The chain has TRBV16 and TRBJ2-7; D is possibly TRBD1 (6 bases). Trimming removed 0 bases at V and 1 base at J, with 10 bases between. This CDR3 comprises 15 residues. Per germline, CDR1 KGHSY and CDR2 FQNENV. The CDR3 DNA sequence: TGTGCCAGCAGCCAATCGTACAGGGTTTCCTACGAGCAGTACTTC. Amino acids: CASSQSYRVSYEQYF.

The V call is TRBV30, the J call TRBJ1-2; the match to TRBD1 covers 7 bases. V lost 2 bases to trimming and J lost 4 bases; unmatched junction nucleotides: 4. Per the germline V gene, CDR1 is GTSNPN and CDR2 is SVGIG (reference sequence). The CDR3 has 13 amino acids. The CDR3 nucleotides are TGTGCCTGGAGTCCCGGGACAGCCTATGGCTACACCTTC. It codes for CAWSPGTAYGYTF.

This clone was seen just once. The V gene is TRBV5-1, the J gene TRBJ2-7; perhaps TRBD2 as D (5 bases). The CDR3 contains 15 residues. From germline, CDR1 is SGHRS and CDR2 YFSETQ. The germline V and J ends were trimmed by 3 bases and 5 bases, with 18 bases remaining between them. The CDR3 DNA follows: TGCGCCAGCAGCTCCGGGGTGTCAGGAACGGACGAGCAGTACTTC. As protein: CASSSGVSGTDEQYF.

The table lists this clone with a count of one. The rearrangement links TRBV4-1 to TRBJ2-7; tentatively, D is TRBD2 (5 bases). Germline lookup yields CDR1 MGHRA and CDR2 YSYEKL. V was cut by 1 base and J by 2 bases, with 15 bases left in between. CDR3 length: 16 residues. The CDR3 nucleotides are TGCGCCAGCAGCCAAGCAGTTTCGGTTAGCGCCTACGAGCAGTACTTC. Its protein is CASSQAVSVSAYEQYF.

The chain uses TRBV27 and TRBJ2-3; tentatively, D is TRBD2 (6 bases). V lost 5 bases to trimming and J lost 2 bases, with 20 bases between them. The CDR3 is 17 residues long. Germline assignment: CDR1 MNHEY and CDR2 SMNVEV (reference sequence). CDR3: CASSHREPVLNTDTQYF. The CDR3 DNA follows: TGTGCCAGCAGTCACCGGGAGCCGGTCCTCAACACAGATACGCAGTATTTT.

J is TRBJ1-2 and V is TRBV18; 9 positions agree with TRBD1. Germline V gene lookup returns CDR1 KGHSH and CDR2 LQKENI. CDR3 size: 14 residues. J lost 4 bases, V lost 2 bases, and 2 bases had no gene match. The CDR3 loop is CASSPTGGGYGYTF. The DNA for the CDR3 is TGTGCCAGCTCACCAACAGGGGGCGGCTATGGCTACACCTTC.

This chain connects TRBV5-6 to TRBJ2-7; D gene unclear. V lost 0 bases and J lost 7, with 11 bases in between. Germline lookup yields CDR1 SGHDT and CDR2 YYEEEE. The CDR3 has 13 residues. CDR3 sequence: CASSLAHSIEQYF. The CDR3 DNA sequence: TGTGCCAGCAGCTTGGCCCATTCTATAGAGCAGTACTTC.

This chain links TRBV5-1 with TRBJ2-5; 9 bases are a match to TRBD1. The CDR3 contains 14 residues. Germline lookup yields CDR1 SGHRS and CDR2 YFSETQ. V shed 2 bases, J shed 3 bases, and the junction held 2 bases outside the gene matches. The CDR3 nucleotides are TGCGCCAGCAGCTTCGACAGGGGGAAAGAGACCCAGTACTTC. The encoded protein is CASSFDRGKETQYF. Filled out from reference TRBV5-1 and TRBJ2-5, the complete variable domain reads KAGVTQTPRYLIKTRGQQVTLSCSPISGHRSVSWYQQTPGQGLQFLFEYFSETQRNKGNFPGRFSGRQFSNSRSEMNVSTLELGDSALYLCASSFDRGKETQYFGPGTRLLVL.

The chain is built from TRBV27 and TRBJ1-1; TRBD1 agrees at 12 bases. Trimming at V came to 4 bases and at J to 7 bases, leaving 4 bases not matched to a gene. Germline V CDR1 and CDR2: MNHEY, SMNVEV (reference sequence). CDR3 length: 14 amino acids. In nucleotides, the CDR3 is TGTGCCAGCAGTTGGGGACAGGGGGCAGGTGAAGCTTTCTTT. Its translation: CASSWGQGAGEAFF.

The rearrangement links TRBV5-1 to TRBJ1-2; D is unresolved. V was trimmed by 2 bases and J by 4 bases, leaving 12 bases between them. Germline values: CDR1 SGHRS, CDR2 YFSETQ. The CDR3 runs 14 residues. CDR3 nucleotide sequence: TGCGCCAGCAGCTTCCGGGAGGCGTCCTATGGCTACACCTTC. It translates to CASSFREASYGYTF.